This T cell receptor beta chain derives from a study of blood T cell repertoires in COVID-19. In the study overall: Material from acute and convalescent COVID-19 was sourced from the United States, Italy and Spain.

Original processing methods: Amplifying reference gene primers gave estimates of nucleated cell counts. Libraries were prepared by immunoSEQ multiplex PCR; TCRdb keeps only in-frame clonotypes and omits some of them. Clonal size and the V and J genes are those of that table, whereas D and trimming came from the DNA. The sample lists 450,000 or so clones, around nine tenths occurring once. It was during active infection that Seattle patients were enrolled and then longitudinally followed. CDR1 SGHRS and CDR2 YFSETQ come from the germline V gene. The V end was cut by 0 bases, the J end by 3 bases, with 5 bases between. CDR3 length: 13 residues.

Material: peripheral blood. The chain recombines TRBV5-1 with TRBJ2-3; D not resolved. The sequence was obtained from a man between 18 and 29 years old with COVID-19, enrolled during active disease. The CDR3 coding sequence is TGCGCCAGCAGCTTGGCCAGAACAGATACGCAGTATTTT. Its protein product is CASSLARTDTQYF. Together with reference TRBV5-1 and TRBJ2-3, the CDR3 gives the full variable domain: KAGVTQTPRYLIKTRGQQVTLSCSPISGHRSVSWYQQTPGQGLQFLFEYFSETQRNKGNFPGRFSGRQFSNSRSEMNVSTLELGDSALYLCASSLARTDTQYFGPGTRLTVL.